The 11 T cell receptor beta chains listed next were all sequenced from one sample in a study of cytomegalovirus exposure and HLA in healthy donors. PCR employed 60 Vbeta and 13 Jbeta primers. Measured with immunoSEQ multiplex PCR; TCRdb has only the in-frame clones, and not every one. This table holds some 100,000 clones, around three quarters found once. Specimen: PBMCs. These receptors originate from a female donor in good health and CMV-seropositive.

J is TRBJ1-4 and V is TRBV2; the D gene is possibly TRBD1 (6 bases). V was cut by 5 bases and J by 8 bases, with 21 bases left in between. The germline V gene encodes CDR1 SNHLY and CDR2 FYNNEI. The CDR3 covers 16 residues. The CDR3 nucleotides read TGTGCCAGCAGTCAAACCGGGACATCTAATGTCGAAAAACTGTTTTTT. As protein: CASSQTGTSNVEKLFF.

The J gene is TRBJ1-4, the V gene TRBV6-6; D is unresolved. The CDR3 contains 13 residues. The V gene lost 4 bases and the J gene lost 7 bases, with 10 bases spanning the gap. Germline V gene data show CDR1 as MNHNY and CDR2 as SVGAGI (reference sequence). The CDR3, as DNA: TGTGCCAGCAGTTCAACCCCGGGTGAAAAACTGTTTTTT. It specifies CASSSTPGEKLFF.

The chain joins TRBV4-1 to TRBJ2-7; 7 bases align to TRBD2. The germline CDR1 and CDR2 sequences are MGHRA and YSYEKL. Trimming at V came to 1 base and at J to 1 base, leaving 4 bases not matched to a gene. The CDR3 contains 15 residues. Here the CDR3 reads CASSQGRERSYEQYF. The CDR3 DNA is TGCGCCAGCAGCCAAGGGCGGGAGAGGTCCTACGAGCAGTACTTC.

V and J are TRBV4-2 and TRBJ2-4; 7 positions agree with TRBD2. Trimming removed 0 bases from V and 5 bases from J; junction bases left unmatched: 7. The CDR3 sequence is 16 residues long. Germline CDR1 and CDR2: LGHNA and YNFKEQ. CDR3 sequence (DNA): TGTGCCAGCAGCCAAGACCTTCTAGCGGTGGAAAACATTCAGTACTTC. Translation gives CASSQDLLAVENIQYF.

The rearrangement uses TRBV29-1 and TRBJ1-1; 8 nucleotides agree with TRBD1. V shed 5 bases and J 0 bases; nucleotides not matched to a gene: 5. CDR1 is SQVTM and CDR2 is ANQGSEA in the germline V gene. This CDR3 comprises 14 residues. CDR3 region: CSVHGQGLNTEAFF. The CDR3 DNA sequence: TGCAGCGTTCACGGACAGGGATTGAACACTGAAGCTTTCTTT.

CDR3 in amino acids: CASRGTGGLHTEAFF. In DNA, the CDR3 is TGTGCCAGCAGGGGGACAGGGGGCTTGCACACTGAAGCTTTCTTT. The chain couples TRBV6-1 to TRBJ1-1; TRBD1 aligns across 12 bases. The CDR3 runs to 15 residues. V dropped 6 bases and J dropped 3; count of bases not matched to a gene: 5. Germline V lookup: CDR1 MNHNS, CDR2 SASEGT.

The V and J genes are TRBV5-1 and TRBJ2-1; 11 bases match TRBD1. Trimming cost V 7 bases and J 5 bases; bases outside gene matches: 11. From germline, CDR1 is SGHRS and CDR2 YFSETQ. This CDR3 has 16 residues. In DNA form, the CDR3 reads TGCGCCAGCGGACAAAACCGGGACAGGGGGGACAATGAGCAGTTCTTC. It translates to CASGQNRDRGDNEQFF.

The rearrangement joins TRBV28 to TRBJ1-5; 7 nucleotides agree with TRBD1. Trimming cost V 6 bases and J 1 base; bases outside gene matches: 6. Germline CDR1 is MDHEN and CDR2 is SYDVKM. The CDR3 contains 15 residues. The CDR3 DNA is TGTGCCAGCAGCACACAGGGGATAAGCAATCAGCCCCAGCATTTT. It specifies CASSTQGISNQPQHF.

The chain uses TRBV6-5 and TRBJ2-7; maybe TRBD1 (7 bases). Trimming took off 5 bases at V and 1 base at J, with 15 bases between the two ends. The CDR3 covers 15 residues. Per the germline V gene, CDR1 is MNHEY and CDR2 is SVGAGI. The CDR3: CASSQGGQPSYEQYF. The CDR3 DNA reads TGTGCCAGCAGTCAGGGGGGACAGCCGTCCTACGAGCAGTACTTC.

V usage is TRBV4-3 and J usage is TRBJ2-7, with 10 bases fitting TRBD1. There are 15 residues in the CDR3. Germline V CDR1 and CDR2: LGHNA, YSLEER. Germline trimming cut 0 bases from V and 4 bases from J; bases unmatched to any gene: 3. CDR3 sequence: CASSQEDRGNYEQYF. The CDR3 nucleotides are TGCGCCAGCAGCCAAGAGGACAGGGGGAATTACGAGCAGTACTTC.

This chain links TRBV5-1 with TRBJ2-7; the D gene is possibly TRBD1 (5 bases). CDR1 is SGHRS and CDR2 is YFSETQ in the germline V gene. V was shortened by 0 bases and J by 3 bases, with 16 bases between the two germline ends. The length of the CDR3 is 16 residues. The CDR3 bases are TGCGCCAGCAGCTTGGCGCAGGGTTGGGGTTTCTACGAGCAGTACTTC. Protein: CASSLAQGWGFYEQYF.